The T cell receptor beta chain under discussion was sequenced for a study of blood T cell repertoires in COVID-19. Overall study context: The cDNA or gDNA used as material had been derived from T cells, B-cell-depleted T cells, or PBMCs.

Only in-frame clones appear in the TCRdb table, and some are missing; sequencing was by immunoSEQ multiplex PCR. Of about 320,000 clones in the sample, over 80% were seen once. Ages ranged from about 18 to 100 years, with residence in fewer than 25 US areas. Each recovered donor of Cohort 3 presented with two negative PCRs, clearance, or symptom resolution. The ends were cut back, 0 bases at V and 6 bases at J, with 14 bases in the middle. Germline V CDR1 and CDR2: LNHDA, SQIVND (reference sequence). The CDR3 covers 15 residues. The material sequenced was PBMCs or T cells enriched from blood (not recorded which). The sequence came from a man aged 25-45 years who had recovered from COVID-19. This sequence joins TRBV19 and TRBJ1-1; D might be TRBD1 (6 bases). The CDR3 coding sequence is TGTGCCAGTAGTATAGAAGGCAGGGGTCAGCCTGAAGCTTTCTTT. Its translation is CASSIEGRGQPEAFF.